This T cell receptor beta chain was captured by sequencing in a study of blood T cell repertoires in COVID-19. Study overall: Samples came from the United States, Italy and Spain, spanning acute and convalescent COVID-19.

Per the authors' pipeline: Reference gene primer amplification gave nucleated cell count estimates. This table comes from immunoSEQ multiplex PCR, and its TCRdb copy is limited to in-frame clones, with some not included. That table furnishes V, J and clone size, whereas the DNA furnished D and trimming. Of around 340,000 clones in the sample, about nine tenths are singletons; the top ten hold approximately 0.93%. Clinical history reported by participants formed the basis on which cohorts were assigned. A case of COVID-19 had been met by exposed participants within 2 weeks before study entry. The sample consisted of PBMCs or T cells enriched from blood (not recorded which). The TCR originated in a woman aged 30 to 39 who had been exposed to COVID-19.

The CDR3 nucleotides are TGTGCCAGCAGCCAAGACGGGAGGGTCGAAGAGACCCAGTACTTC. Translated: CASSQDGRVEETQYF. The chain combines TRBV3-1 (or the pseudogene TRBV3-2) with TRBJ2-5; 8 nucleotides line up with TRBD2. The CDR3 has 15 amino acids. Germline lookup yields CDR1 LGHDT and CDR2 YNNKEL (reference sequence). V was clipped by 0 bases and J by 3 bases; unmatched bases: 3.